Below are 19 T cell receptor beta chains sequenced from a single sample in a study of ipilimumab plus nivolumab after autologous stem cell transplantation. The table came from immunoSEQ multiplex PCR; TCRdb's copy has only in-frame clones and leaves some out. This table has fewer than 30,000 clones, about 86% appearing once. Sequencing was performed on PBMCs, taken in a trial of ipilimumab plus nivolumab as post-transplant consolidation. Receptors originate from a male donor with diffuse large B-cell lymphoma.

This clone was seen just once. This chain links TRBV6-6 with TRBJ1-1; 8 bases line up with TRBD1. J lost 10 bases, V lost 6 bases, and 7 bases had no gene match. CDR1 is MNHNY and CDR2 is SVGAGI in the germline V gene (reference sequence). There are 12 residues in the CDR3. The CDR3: CASSPLGQGAFF. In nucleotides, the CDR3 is TGTGCCAGCAGCCCACTTGGACAGGGAGCTTTCTTT.

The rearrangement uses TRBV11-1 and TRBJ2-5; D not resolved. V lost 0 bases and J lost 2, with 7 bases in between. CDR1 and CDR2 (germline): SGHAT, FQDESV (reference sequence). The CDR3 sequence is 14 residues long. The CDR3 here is CASSLATSQETQYF. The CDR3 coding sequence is TGTGCCAGCAGCTTAGCGACCAGTCAAGAGACCCAGTACTTC.

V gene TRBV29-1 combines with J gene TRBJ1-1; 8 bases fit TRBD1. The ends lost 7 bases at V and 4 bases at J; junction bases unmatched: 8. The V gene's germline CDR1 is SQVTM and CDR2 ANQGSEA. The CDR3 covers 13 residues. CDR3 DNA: TGCAGCGGTGACAGGGGCCCCTCCACTGAAGCTTTCTTT. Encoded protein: CSGDRGPSTEAFF. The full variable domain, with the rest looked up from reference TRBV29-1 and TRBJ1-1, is SAVISQKPSRDICQRGTSLTIQCQVDSQVTMMFWYRQQPGQSLTLIATANQGSEATYESGFVIDKFPISRPNLTFSTLTVSNMSPEDSSIYLCSGDRGPSTEAFFGQGTRLTVV.

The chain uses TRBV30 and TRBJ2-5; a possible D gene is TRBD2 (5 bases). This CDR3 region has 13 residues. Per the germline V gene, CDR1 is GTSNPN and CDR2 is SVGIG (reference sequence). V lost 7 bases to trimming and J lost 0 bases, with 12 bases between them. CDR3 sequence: CAYRESYQETQYF. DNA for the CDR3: TGTGCCTACCGGGAATCCTACCAAGAGACCCAGTACTTC. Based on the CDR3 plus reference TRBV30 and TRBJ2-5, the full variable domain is SQTIHQWPATLVQPVGSPLSLECTVEGTSNPNLYWYRQAAGRGLQLLFYSVGIGQISSEVPQNLSASRPQDRQFILSSKKLLLSDSGFYLCAYRESYQETQYFGPGTRLLVL.

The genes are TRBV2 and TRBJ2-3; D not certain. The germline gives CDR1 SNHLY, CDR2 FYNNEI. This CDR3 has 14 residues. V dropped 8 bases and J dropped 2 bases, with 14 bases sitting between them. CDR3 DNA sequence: TGTGCCAGCTCGGAAGGCCTTCCCACAGATACGCAGTATTTT. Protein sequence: CASSEGLPTDTQYF.

This chain's CDR3 is CASSLRANSPLHF. The CDR3, as DNA: TGTGCCAGCAGCTTACGAGCAAATTCACCCCTCCACTTT. V is TRBV7-9 and J is TRBJ1-6; D uncertain. This CDR3 spans 13 amino acids. The V gene's germline CDR1 is SEHNR and CDR2 FQNEAQ (reference sequence). Trimming left V 2 bases short and J 7 bases short, with 6 bases between.

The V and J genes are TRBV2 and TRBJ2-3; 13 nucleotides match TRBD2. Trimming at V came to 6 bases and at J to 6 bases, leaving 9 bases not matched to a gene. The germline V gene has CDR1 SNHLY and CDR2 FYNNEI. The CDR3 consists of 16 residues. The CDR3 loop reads CASRATSGGAGDTQYF. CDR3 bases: TGTGCCAGCAGGGCCACTAGCGGGGGGGCGGGGGATACGCAGTATTTT.

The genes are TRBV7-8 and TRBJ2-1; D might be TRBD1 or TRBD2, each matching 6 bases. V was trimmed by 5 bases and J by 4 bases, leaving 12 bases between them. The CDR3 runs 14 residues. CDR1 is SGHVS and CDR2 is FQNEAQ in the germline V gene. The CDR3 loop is CASSPKGGYNEQFF. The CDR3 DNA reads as TGTGCCAGCAGCCCGAAAGGGGGGTACAATGAGCAGTTCTTC.

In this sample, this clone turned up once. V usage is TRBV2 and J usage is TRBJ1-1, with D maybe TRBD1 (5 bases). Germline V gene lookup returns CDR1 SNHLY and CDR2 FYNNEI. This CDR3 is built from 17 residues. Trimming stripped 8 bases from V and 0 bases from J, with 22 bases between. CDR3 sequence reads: CASGFSPKGSVNTEAFF. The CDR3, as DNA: TGTGCCAGCGGATTCTCGCCAAAGGGGTCAGTGAACACTGAAGCTTTCTTT.

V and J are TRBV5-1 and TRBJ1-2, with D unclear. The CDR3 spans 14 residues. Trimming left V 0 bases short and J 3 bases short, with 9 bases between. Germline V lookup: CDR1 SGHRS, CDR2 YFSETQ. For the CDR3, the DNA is TGCGCCAGCAGCTTGGTCGGGGAGGACTATGGCTACACCTTC. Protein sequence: CASSLVGEDYGYTF.

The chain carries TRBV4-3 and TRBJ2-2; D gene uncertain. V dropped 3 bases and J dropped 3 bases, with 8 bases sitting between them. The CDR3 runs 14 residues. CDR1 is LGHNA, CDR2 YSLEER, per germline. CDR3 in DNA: TGCGCCAGCAGCCAGGCTAGGCACACCGGGGAGCTGTTTTTT. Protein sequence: CASSQARHTGELFF.

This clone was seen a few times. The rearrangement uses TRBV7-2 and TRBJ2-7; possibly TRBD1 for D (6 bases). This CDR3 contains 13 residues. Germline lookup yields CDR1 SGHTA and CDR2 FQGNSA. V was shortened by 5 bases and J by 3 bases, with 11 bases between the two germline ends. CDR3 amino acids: CASSQQGFYEQYF. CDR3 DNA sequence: TGTGCCAGCAGCCAACAGGGTTTCTACGAGCAGTACTTC.

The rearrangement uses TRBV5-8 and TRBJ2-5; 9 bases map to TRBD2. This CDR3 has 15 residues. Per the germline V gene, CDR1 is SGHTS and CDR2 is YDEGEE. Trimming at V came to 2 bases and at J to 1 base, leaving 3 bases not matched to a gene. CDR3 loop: CASSFSGGLQETQYF. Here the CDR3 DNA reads TGTGCCAGCAGCTTTAGCGGGGGCCTCCAAGAGACCCAGTACTTC.

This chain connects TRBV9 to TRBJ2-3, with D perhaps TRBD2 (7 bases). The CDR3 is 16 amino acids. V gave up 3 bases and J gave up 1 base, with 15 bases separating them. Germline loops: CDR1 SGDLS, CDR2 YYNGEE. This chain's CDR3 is CASSGGVGGGTDTQYF. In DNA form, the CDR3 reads TGTGCCAGCAGCGGAGGTGTAGGGGGGGGCACAGATACGCAGTATTTT.

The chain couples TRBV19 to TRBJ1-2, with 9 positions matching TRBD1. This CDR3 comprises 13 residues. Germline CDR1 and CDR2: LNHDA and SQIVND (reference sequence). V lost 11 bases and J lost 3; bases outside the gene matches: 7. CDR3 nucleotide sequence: TGTGCCGCTAAAGACAGGGGGTACTATGGCTACACCTTC. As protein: CAAKDRGYYGYTF.

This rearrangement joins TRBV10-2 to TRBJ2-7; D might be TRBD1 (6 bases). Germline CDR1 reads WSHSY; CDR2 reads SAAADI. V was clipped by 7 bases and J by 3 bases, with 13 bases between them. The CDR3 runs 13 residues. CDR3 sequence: CASKQGGGYEQYF. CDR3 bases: TGCGCCAGCAAACAGGGTGGGGGCTACGAGCAGTACTTC.

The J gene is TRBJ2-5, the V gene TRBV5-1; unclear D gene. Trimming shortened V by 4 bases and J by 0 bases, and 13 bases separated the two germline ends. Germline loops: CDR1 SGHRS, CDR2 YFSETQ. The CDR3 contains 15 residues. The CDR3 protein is CASSMAGIDQETQYF. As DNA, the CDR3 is TGCGCCAGCAGCATGGCCGGTATCGACCAAGAGACCCAGTACTTC.

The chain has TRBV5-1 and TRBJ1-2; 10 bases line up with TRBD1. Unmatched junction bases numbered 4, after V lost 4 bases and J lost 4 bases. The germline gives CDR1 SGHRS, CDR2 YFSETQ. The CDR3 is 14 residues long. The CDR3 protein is CASSPDRGPYGYTF. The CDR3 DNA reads TGCGCCAGCAGCCCCGACAGGGGGCCCTATGGCTACACCTTC.

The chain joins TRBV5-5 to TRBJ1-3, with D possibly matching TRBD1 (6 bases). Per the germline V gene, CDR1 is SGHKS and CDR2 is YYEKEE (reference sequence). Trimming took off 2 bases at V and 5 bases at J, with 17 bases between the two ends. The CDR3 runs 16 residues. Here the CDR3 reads CASSFGDRRSRNTIYF. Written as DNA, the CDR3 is TGTGCCAGCAGCTTCGGCGACAGGAGATCCCGAAACACCATATATTTT.